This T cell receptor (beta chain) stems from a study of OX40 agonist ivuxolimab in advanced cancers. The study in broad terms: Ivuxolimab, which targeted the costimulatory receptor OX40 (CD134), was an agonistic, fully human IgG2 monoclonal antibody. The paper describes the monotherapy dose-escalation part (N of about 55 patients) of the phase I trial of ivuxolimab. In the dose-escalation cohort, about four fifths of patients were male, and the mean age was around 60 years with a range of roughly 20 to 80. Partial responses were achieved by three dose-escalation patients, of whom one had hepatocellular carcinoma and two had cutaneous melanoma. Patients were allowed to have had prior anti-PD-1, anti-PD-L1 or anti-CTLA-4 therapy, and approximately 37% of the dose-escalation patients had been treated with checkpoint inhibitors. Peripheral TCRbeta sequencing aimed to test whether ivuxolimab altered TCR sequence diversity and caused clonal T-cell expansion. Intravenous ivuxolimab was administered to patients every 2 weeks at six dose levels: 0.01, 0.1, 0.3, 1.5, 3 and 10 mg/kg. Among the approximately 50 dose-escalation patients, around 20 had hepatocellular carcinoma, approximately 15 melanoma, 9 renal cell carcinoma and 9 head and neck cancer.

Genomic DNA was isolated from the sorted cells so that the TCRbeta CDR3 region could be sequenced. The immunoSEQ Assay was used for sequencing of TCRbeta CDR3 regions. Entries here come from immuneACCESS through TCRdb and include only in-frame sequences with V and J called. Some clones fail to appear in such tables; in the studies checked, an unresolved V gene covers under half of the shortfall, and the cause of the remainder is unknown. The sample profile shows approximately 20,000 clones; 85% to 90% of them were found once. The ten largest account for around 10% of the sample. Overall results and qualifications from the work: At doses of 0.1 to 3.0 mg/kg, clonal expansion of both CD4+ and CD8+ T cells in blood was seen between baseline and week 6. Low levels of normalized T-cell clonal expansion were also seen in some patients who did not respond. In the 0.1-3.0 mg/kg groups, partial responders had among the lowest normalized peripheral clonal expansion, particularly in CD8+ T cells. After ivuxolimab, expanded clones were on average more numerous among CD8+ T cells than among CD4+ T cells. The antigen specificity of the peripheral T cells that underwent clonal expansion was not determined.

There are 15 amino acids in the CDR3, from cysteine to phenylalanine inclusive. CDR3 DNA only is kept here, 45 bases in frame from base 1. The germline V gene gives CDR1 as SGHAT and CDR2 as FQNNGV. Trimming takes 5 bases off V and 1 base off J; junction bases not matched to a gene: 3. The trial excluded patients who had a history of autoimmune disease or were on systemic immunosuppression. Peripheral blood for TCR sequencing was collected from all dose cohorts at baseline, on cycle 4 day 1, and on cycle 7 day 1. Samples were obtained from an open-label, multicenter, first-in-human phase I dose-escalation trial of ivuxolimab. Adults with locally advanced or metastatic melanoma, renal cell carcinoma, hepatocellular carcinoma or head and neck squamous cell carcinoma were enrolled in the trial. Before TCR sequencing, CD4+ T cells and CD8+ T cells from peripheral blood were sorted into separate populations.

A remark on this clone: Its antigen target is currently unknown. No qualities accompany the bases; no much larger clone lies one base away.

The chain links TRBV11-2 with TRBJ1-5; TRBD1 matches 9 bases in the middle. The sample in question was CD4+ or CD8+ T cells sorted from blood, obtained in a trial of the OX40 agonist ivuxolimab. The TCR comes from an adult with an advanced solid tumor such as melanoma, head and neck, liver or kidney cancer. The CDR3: CASSTGTGSNQPQHF. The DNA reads TGTGCCAGCAGCACCGGGACAGGGAGCAATCAGCCCCAGCATTTT.